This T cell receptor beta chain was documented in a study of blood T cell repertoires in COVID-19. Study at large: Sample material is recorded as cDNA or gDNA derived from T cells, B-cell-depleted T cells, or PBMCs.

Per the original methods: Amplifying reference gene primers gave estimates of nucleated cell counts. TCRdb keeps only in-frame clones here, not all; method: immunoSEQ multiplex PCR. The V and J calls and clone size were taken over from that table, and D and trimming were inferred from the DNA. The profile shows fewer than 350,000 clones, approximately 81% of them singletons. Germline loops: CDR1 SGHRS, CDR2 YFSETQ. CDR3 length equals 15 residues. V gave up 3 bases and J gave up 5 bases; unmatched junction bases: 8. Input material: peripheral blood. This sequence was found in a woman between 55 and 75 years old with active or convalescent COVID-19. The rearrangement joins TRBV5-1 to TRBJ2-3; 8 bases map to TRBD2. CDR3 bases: TGCGCCAGCAGCTGGACCGGGACTAGAGGAGATACGCAGTATTTT. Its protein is CASSWTGTRGDTQYF. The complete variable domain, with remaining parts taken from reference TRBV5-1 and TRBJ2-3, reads KAGVTQTPRYLIKTRGQQVTLSCSPISGHRSVSWYQQTPGQGLQFLFEYFSETQRNKGNFPGRFSGRQFSNSRSEMNVSTLELGDSALYLCASSWTGTRGDTQYFGPGTRLTVL.